This TCR beta chain came from a study of T cells in Graves' hyperthyroidism and ophthalmopathy. Study-wide points: Stable hyperthyroidism and ophthalmopathy were separated using 13 V-J signatures. Most thyroid-expanded clonotypes above 0.001 were also found in blood.

Trimming left V 7 bases short and J 1 base short, with 10 bases between. This CDR3 spans 12 amino acids. CDR1 is DFQATT, CDR2 SNEGSKA, per germline (reference sequence). The sample holds many counts of this clonotype. Its antigen remains unidentified. Regions amplified from RNA transcripts were the TCR beta CDR3 regions. The primer set for the first-round RT-PCR of the TCR CDR3 was HTBI. TCRdb re-called the multiplex PCR reads through MiXCR, storing one row per CDR3 protein. The data contain about 840,000 distinct CDR3 sequences, more than 30% of them seen just once; the ten biggest clones take up approximately 10%.

Sample: blood. This clonotype was obtained from a man younger than 35 with Graves' hyperthyroidism. The rearrangement links TRBV20-1 to TRBJ1-2, with a weak D call TRBD1 (5 bases). The DNA for the CDR3 is TGCAGTGTGGGACGGAATAACTATGGCTACACCTTC. Translating it yields CSVGRNNYGYTF.